Presented here are 12 T cell receptor beta chains from one specimen sequenced in a study of T-cell reconstitution after alpha-beta-depleted transplantation in children. Unique molecular identifiers tagged the TCRbeta library. Each CDR3 protein gets one entry after TCRdb re-called the PCR reads with MiXCR. The table lists over 90,000 distinct CDR3 sequences, 7% to 8% of them singletons. Sequencing was performed on PBMCs, taken before TCRalphabeta/CD19-depleted stem cell transplant. The receptor source for this set is a boy aged 2 to 9 with acute lymphoblastic leukemia, due to receive a stem cell transplant.

This clonotype appeared a few times. J is TRBJ1-2 and V is TRBV7-9, with D unresolved. Germline-derived CDR1 and CDR2 are SEHNR and FQNEAQ (reference sequence). Trimming left V 2 bases short and J 4 bases short, with 8 bases between. The CDR3 runs 13 residues. CDR3 amino acids: CASSLTSGYGYTF. The CDR3 region has the DNA TGTGCCAGCAGCTTAACGAGCGGCTATGGCTACACCTTC.

V usage is TRBV11-1 and J usage is TRBJ2-1; D is perhaps TRBD2 (6 bases). The CDR3 runs to 16 residues. V lost 5 bases, J lost 3 bases, and 17 bases lay in between. Germline CDR1 reads SGHAT; CDR2 reads FQDESV (reference sequence). CDR3 residues: CASSTLGGRVYNEQFF. The CDR3 bases are TGTGCCAGCAGCACCCTGGGGGGTAGGGTCTACAATGAGCAGTTCTTC.

This clonotype was seen a handful of times. This chain uses TRBV12-3 or TRBV12-4 with TRBJ2-5, with D uncertain. The CDR3 contains 14 residues. V was clipped by 5 bases and J by 4 bases, with 14 bases between them. The CDR3 region is CASSPNPGPETQYF. For the CDR3, the DNA is TGTGCCAGCAGTCCCAATCCTGGGCCAGAGACCCAGTACTTC.

This clonotype was detected ten times or more. This chain uses TRBV11-2 with TRBJ2-4; possibly TRBD1 for D (6 bases). This CDR3 has 13 residues. The germline V and J ends were trimmed by 5 bases and 6 bases, with 11 bases remaining between them. Germline CDR1 SGHAT, CDR2 FQNNGV. The CDR3 sequence is CASSPDRVNIQYF. CDR3 bases: TGTGCCAGCAGCCCGGACAGAGTAAACATTCAGTACTTC.

J is TRBJ2-5 and V is TRBV27; D possibly matches TRBD1 or TRBD2 (6 bases each). The V and J ends lost 5 bases and 7 bases respectively, with 23 bases between them. CDR1 is MNHEY and CDR2 is SMNVEV in the germline V gene (reference sequence). The CDR3 spans 16 residues. CDR3 sequence reads: CASSPTAGVRGGTQYF. The CDR3 nucleotides are TGTGCCAGCAGTCCAACGGCAGGGGTTCGGGGAGGGACCCAGTACTTC.

This clonotype came up many times. This chain connects TRBV10-3 to TRBJ1-1; D not certain. Looked up from germline, CDR1 is ENHRY and CDR2 is SYGVKD. Between the trimmed V and J ends, which lost 2 bases and 3 bases, there was a span of 16 bases. The CDR3 runs to 16 residues. The CDR3 region is CAISENSPGLDTEAFF. CDR3 nucleotides: TGTGCCATCAGTGAGAATTCGCCGGGTCTCGACACTGAAGCTTTCTTT.

The sample holds many counts of this clonotype. Here the CDR3 reads CASSVRHEAFF. Written as DNA, the CDR3 is TGTGCCAGCTCCGTTAGGCATGAAGCTTTCTTT. The chain carries TRBV7-2 and TRBJ1-1; D not certain. V was trimmed by 8 bases and J by 7 bases, leaving 11 bases between them. The CDR3 runs 11 residues. In germline, CDR1 is SGHTA, CDR2 FQGNSA.

This clonotype was seen a few times. The chain couples TRBV5-6 to TRBJ1-1; TRBD1 aligns across 7 bases. J was trimmed by 1 base and V by 5 bases; bases with no gene match: 14. The CDR3 totals 17 residues. The germline V gene encodes CDR1 SGHDT and CDR2 YYEEEE. The CDR3 DNA follows: TGTGCCAGCAGTCGTGAATTAACCCGGGACAGGAACACTGAAGCTTTCTTT. Translation gives CASSRELTRDRNTEAFF.

The table lists this clonotype with a few counts. The J gene is TRBJ2-3, the V gene TRBV12-3 or TRBV12-4, with 13 bases matching TRBD2. Losses at the gene ends were 6 bases for V and 1 base for J; bases not matched to a gene: 10. The CDR3 contains 18 residues. CDR3 coding DNA: TGTGCCAGCAGCCCCACTAGCGGGGGGGCCGAGGGCACAGATACGCAGTATTTT. It specifies CASSPTSGGAEGTDTQYF.

This clonotype was recorded at least ten times. The V and J genes are TRBV6-1 and TRBJ2-3; maybe TRBD2 (7 bases). The V gene's germline CDR1 is MNHNS and CDR2 SASEGT. The CDR3 has 15 amino acids. V was trimmed by 6 bases and J by 2 bases, leaving 15 bases between them. The CDR3 DNA follows: TGTGCCAGCAGCGGGGACGGGGGGCCCACAGATACGCAGTATTTT. Its protein is CASSGDGGPTDTQYF.

This chain joins TRBV29-1 and TRBJ2-3, with 14 bases lining up with TRBD2. The CDR3 has 16 amino acids. The junction had 7 bases not matched to a gene; V was cut back by 3 bases and J by 5 bases. The germline V gene encodes CDR1 SQVTM and CDR2 ANQGSEA. The CDR3 loop reads CSVDLGLAGAGDTQYF. The CDR3 bases are TGCAGCGTTGACTTGGGACTAGCGGGGGCGGGAGATACGCAGTATTTT.

The DNA for the CDR3 is TGTGCCAGCAGCGTAGTGGAGGGTGCACCGCACGGTGGCTACACCTTC. This translates into CASSVVEGAPHGGYTF. V gene TRBV9 combines with J gene TRBJ1-2; D remains ambiguous. The CDR3 spans 16 residues. Trimming stripped 0 bases from V and 7 bases from J, with 19 bases between. The V gene's germline CDR1 is SGDLS and CDR2 YYNGEE.